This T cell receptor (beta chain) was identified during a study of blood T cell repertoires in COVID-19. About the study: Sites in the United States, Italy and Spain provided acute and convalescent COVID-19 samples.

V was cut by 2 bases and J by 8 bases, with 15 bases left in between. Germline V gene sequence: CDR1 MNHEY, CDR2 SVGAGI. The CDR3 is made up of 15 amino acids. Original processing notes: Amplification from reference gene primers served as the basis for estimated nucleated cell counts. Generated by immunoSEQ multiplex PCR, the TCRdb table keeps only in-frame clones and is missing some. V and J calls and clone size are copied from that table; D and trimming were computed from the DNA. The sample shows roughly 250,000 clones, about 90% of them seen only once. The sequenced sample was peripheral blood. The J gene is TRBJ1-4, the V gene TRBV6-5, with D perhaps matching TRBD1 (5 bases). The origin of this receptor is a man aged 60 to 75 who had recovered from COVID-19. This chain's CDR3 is CASSYRGVGGEKLFF. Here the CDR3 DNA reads TGTGCCAGCAGTTACCGGGGGGTCGGGGGAGAAAAACTGTTTTTT.